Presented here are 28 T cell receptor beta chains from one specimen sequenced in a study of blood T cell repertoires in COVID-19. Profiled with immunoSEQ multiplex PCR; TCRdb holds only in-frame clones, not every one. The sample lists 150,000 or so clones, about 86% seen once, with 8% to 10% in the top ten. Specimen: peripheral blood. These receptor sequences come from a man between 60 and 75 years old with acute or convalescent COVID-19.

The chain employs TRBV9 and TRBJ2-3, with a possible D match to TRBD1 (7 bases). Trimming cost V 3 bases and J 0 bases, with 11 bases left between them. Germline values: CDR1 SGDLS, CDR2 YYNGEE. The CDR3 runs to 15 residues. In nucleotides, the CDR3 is TGTGCCAGCAGCGGCGGGACAGTAAGCACAGATACGCAGTATTTT. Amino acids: CASSGGTVSTDTQYF.

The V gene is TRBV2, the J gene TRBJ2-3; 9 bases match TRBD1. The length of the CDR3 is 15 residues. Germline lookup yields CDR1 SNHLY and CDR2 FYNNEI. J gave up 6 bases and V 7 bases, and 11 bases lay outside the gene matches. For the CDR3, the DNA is TGTGCCAGCATCCAGGGGGACAGGGCCATCGATACGCAGTATTTT. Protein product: CASIQGDRAIDTQYF.

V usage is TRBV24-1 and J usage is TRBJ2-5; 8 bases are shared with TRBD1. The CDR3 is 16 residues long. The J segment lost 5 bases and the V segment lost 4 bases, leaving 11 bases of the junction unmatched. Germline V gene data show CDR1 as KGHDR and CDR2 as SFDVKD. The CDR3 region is CATSDSRGRGVETQYF. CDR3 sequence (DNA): TGTGCCACCAGTGACTCCAGGGGGCGGGGCGTGGAGACCCAGTACTTC.

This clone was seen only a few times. The CDR3 reads CASSPPPFGDTQYF. In nucleotides, the CDR3 is TGTGCCAGCAGTCCCCCCCCATTCGGAGATACGCAGTATTTT. The chain uses TRBV7-2 and TRBJ2-3; no definite D call. The CDR3 covers 14 residues. From germline, CDR1 is SGHTA and CDR2 FQGNSA. V was pared by 6 bases and J by 5 bases, with 15 bases between.

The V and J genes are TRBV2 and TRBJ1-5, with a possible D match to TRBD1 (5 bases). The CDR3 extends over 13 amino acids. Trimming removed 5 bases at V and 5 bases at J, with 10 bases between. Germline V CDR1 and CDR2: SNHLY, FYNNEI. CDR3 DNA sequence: TGTGCCAGCAGTTCGCAGGGTGATCAGCCCCAGCATTTT. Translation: CASSSQGDQPQHF.

CDR3 DNA sequence: TGTGCCAGCAGCCAAGATCTGGGCAGCCGAACCTACGAGCAGTACTTC. This sequence encodes CASSQDLGSRTYEQYF. This chain links TRBV14 with TRBJ2-7; D is undetermined. The V gene lost 0 bases and the J gene lost 2 bases, with 14 bases spanning the gap. The CDR3 is 16 residues long. The germline V gene encodes CDR1 SGHDN and CDR2 FVKESK.

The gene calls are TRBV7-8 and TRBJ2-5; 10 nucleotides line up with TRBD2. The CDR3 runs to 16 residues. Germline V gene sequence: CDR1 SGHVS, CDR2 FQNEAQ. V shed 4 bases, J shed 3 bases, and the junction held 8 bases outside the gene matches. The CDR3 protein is CASSSRLGLAKETQYF. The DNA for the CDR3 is TGTGCCAGCAGCTCAAGGTTGGGACTAGCGAAAGAGACCCAGTACTTC.

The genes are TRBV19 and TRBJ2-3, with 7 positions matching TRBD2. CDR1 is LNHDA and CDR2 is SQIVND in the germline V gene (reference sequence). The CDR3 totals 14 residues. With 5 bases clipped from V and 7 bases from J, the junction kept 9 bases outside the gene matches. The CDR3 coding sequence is TGTGCCAGTAGTTTGGGACTACTCCTCTATACGCAGTATTTT. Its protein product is CASSLGLLLYTQYF.

In DNA form, the CDR3 reads TGTGCCAGCAGTTCACCTATTGCCCCAGGGGGCACTGAAGCTTTCTTT. As protein: CASSSPIAPGGTEAFF. This chain connects TRBV28 to TRBJ1-1; 7 positions match TRBD1. The CDR3 length is 16 residues. Trimming removed 4 bases from V and 4 bases from J; junction bases left unmatched: 12. Germline V lookup: CDR1 MDHEN, CDR2 SYDVKM.

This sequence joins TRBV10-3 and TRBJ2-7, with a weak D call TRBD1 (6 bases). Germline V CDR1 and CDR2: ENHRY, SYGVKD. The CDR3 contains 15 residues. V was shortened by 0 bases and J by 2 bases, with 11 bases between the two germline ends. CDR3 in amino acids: CAISESRGRTYEQYF. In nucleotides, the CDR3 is TGTGCCATCAGTGAGTCCAGGGGACGGACCTACGAGCAGTACTTC.

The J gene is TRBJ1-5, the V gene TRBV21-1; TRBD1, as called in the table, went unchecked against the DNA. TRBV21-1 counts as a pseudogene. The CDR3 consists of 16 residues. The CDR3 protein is CASNNGQAVRNQPQHF. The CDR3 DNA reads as TGTGCCAGCAACAATGGACAGGCAGTTAGGAATCAGCCCCAGCATTTT.

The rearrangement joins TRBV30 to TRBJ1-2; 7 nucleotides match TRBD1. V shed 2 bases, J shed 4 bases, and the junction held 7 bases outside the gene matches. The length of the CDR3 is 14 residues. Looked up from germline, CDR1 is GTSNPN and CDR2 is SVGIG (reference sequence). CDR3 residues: CAWSRDRVGYGYTF. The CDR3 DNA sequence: TGTGCCTGGAGTAGAGACAGGGTAGGCTATGGCTACACCTTC.

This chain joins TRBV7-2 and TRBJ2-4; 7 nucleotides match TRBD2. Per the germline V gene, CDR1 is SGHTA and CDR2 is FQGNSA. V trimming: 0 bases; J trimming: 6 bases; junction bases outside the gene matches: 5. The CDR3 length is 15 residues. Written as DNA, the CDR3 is TGTGCCAGCAGCTTAGCGAATGCGGGAGTAAACATTCAGTACTTC. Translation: CASSLANAGVNIQYF.

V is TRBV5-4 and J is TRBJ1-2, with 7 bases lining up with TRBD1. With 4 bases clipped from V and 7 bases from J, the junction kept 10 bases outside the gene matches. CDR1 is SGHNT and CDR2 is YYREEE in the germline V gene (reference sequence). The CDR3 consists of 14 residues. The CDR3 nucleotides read TGTGCCAGCAGCCGCGGTACAGGGGACAGTGGCTACACCTTC. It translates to CASSRGTGDSGYTF.

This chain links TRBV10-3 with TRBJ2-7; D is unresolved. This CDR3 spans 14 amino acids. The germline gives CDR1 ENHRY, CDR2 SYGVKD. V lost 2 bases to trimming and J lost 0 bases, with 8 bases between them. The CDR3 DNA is TGTGCCATCAGTGAGCCAGGCCACTCCTACGAGCAGTACTTC. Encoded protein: CAISEPGHSYEQYF.

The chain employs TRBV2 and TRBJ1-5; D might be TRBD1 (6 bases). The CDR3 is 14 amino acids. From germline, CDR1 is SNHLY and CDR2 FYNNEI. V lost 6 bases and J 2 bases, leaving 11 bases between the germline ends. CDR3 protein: CASRAWTGNQPQHF. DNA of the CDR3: TGTGCCAGCAGGGCATGGACAGGCAATCAGCCCCAGCATTTT. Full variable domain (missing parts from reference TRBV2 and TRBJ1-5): EPEVTQTPSHQVTQMGQEVILRCVPISNHLYFYWYRQILGQKVEFLVSFYNNEISEKSEIFDDQFSVERPDGSNFTLKIRSTKLEDSAMYFCASRAWTGNQPQHFGDGTRLSIL.

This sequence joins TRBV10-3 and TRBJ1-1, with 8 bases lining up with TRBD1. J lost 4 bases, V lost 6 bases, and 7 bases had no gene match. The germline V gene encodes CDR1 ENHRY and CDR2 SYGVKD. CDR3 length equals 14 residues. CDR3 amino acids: CAIRETGTGTEAFF. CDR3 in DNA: TGTGCCATCAGAGAGACAGGGACAGGCACTGAAGCTTTCTTT.

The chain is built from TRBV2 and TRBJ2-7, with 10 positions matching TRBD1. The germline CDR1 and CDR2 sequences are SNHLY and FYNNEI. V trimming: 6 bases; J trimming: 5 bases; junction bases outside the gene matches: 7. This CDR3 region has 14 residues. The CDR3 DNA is TGTGCCAGCAGCGCGGACAGGGGGTCGGACGAGCAGTACTTC. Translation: CASSADRGSDEQYF.

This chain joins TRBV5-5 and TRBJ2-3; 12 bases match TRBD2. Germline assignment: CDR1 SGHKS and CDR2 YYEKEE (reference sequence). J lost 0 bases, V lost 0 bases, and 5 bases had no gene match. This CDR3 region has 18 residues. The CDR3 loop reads CASSLATSGRTSTDTQYF. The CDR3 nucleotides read TGTGCCAGCAGCTTGGCGACTAGCGGGAGAACTAGCACAGATACGCAGTATTTT.

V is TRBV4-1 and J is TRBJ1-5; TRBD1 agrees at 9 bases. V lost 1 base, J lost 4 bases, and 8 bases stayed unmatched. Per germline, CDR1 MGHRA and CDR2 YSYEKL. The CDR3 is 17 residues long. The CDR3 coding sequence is TGCGCCAGCAGCCAAGGCGTTGGACAGGGGCGGAATCAGCCCCAGCATTTT. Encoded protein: CASSQGVGQGRNQPQHF.

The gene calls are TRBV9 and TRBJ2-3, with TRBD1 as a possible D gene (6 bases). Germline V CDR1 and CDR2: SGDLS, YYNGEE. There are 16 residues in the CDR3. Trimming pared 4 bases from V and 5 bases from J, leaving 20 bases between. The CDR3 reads CASSPVWDARGDTQYF. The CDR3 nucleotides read TGTGCCAGCAGCCCAGTATGGGACGCCAGGGGAGATACGCAGTATTTT.

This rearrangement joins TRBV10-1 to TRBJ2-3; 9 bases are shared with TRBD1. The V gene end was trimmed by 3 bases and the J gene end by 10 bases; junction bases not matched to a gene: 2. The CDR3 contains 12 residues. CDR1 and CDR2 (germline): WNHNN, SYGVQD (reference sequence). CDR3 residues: CASSDTGGAQYF. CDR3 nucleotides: TGCGCCAGCAGTGATACAGGGGGCGCGCAGTATTTT.

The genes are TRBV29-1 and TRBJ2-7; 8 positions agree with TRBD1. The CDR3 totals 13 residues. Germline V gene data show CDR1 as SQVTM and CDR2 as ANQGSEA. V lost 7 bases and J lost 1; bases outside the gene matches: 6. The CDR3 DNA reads TGCAGCGCCGCCCAGGGGGCTTCCTACGAGCAGTACTTC. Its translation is CSAAQGASYEQYF.

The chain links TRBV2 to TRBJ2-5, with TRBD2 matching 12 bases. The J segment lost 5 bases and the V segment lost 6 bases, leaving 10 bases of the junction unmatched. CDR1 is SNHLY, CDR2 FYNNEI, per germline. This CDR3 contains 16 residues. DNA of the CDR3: TGTGCCAGCAGCCAACCCCTAGCGGGAGGGCCGGAGACCCAGTACTTC. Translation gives CASSQPLAGGPETQYF.

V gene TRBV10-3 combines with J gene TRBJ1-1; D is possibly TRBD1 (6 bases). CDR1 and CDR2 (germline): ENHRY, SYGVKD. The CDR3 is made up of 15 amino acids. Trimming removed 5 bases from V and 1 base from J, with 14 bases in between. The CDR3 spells CAISRDRGGNTEAFF. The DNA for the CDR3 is TGTGCCATCAGTCGGGACCGAGGGGGGAACACTGAAGCTTTCTTT.

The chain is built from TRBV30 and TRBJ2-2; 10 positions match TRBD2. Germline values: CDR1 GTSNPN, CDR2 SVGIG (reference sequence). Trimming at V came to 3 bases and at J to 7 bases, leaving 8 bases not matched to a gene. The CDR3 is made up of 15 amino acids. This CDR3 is CAWRQTSGQNGELFF. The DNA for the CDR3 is TGTGCCTGGAGGCAGACTAGCGGGCAGAACGGGGAGCTGTTTTTT.

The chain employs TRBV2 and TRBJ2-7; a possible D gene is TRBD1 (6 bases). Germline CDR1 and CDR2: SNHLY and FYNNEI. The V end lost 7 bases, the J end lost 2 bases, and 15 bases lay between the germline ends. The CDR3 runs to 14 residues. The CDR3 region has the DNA TGTGCCAGCACGACGGGGACACAAACCTACGAGCAGTACTTC. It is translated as CASTTGTQTYEQYF.

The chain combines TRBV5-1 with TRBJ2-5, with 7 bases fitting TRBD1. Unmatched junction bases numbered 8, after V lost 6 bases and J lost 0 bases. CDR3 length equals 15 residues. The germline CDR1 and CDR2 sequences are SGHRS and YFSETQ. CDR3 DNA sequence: TGCGCCAGCACCATGACAGGGTCGTACCAAGAGACCCAGTACTTC. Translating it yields CASTMTGSYQETQYF.